This T cell receptor (beta chain) is from a study of shared clonotypes between healthy human individuals. Clones were read by immunoSEQ multiplex PCR, and TCRdb kept only the in-frame ones, dropping some. The sample includes about 580,000 clones, nearly 98% seen only once; the top ten take 0.3%. In the naive CD8 group, cells lacked CD45RO and were positively selected for CCR7, so terminally differentiated effector memory CD45RA+ cells were left out. Sequences were obtained from naive CD8+ T cells sorted from blood. The source of this sequence is a young man in good health.

The CDR3 loop is CASSVGSGEYEKLFF. CDR3 nucleotides: TGTGCCAGCAGCGTCGGGTCAGGGGAGTATGAAAAACTGTTTTTT. This rearrangement joins TRBV9 to TRBJ1-4; tentative D call: TRBD1 (6 bases). Trimming removed 2 bases from V and 6 bases from J, with 14 bases in between. CDR3 length equals 15 residues. Germline V gene data show CDR1 as SGDLS and CDR2 as YYNGEE.